The 7 T cell receptor beta chains in this list originate from one sample, sequenced in a study of radiotherapy plus CTLA-4 blockade in lung cancer. Sequenced by immunoSEQ multiplex PCR; TCRdb stores in-frame clones only, minus some. Among about 29,000 clones listed, roughly four fifths were seen once. This specimen consisted of peripheral blood, obtained from a patient treated with radiotherapy plus ipilimumab. The receptors originated from a human donor with non-small cell lung cancer that progressed on radiotherapy plus ipilimumab.

The chain carries TRBV18 and TRBJ2-1, with D possibly matching TRBD1 (6 bases). CDR3 size: 13 residues. V was pared by 3 bases and J by 5 bases, with 8 bases between. Germline V CDR1 and CDR2: KGHSH, LQKENI. Written as DNA, the CDR3 is TGTGCCAGCTCACCGGGGGCCGACAATGAGCAGTTCTTC. Amino acids: CASSPGADNEQFF.

This chain joins TRBV28 and TRBJ2-2; 14 bases are a match to TRBD2. V shed 5 bases, J shed 4 bases, and the junction held 9 bases outside the gene matches. Per the germline V gene, CDR1 is MDHEN and CDR2 is SYDVKM. The CDR3 sequence is 18 residues long. The DNA for the CDR3 is TGTGCCAGCAGTCCCTGGGGACTAGCGGGGGTGAGCACCGGGGAGCTGTTTTTT. It translates to CASSPWGLAGVSTGELFF. Together with reference TRBV28 and TRBJ2-2, the CDR3 gives the full variable domain: DVKVTQSSRYLVKRTGEKVFLECVQDMDHENMFWYRQDPGLGLRLIYFSYDVKMKEKGDIPEGYSVSREKKERFSLILESASTNQTSMYLCASSPWGLAGVSTGELFFGEGSRLTVL.

This chain connects TRBV4-3 to TRBJ1-4; 7 bases match TRBD1. The ends lost 0 bases at V and 6 bases at J; junction bases unmatched: 10. CDR3 length: 17 amino acids. The germline V gene has CDR1 LGHNA and CDR2 YSLEER. CDR3 in DNA: TGCGCCAGCAGCCAAGAAAATTGGGGGACAGTGGATGAAAAACTGTTTTTT. It yields the protein CASSQENWGTVDEKLFF.

V is TRBV10-3 and J is TRBJ1-3; D remains unclear. This CDR3 spans 14 amino acids. In germline, CDR1 is ENHRY, CDR2 SYGVKD. V dropped 6 bases and J dropped 0 bases, with 9 bases sitting between them. The CDR3 DNA sequence: TGTGCCATCAGCCGGGAACTCTCTGGAAACACCATATATTTT. Its translation: CAISRELSGNTIYF.

This clone has a single count. The chain is built from TRBV27 and TRBJ2-1; 14 bases are a match to TRBD2. With V trimmed by 5 bases and J by 7 bases, 1 base remained unmatched. Germline values: CDR1 MNHEY, CDR2 SMNVEV (reference sequence). The CDR3 has 14 amino acids. Here the CDR3 DNA reads TGTGCCAGCAGTCGACTAGCGGGGGGGAATGAGCAGTTCTTC. It encodes CASSRLAGGNEQFF.

In its sample, this clone was seen a few times. The chain employs TRBV5-1 and TRBJ1-4, with D possibly TRBD1 on 6 matching bases. The ends were cut back, 0 bases at V and 8 bases at J, with 8 bases in the middle. Germline-derived CDR1 and CDR2 are SGHRS and YFSETQ. The CDR3 extends over 13 amino acids. The CDR3 here is CASSLDQGEKLFF. The DNA for the CDR3 is TGCGCCAGCAGCTTGGACCAGGGGGAAAAACTGTTTTTT.

This clone has more than one count but fewer than ten. V gene TRBV6-5 combines with J gene TRBJ1-2, with 7 bases lining up with TRBD1. The CDR3 has 13 amino acids. From germline, CDR1 is MNHEY and CDR2 SVGAGI. V trimming: 6 bases; J trimming: 4 bases; junction bases outside the gene matches: 5. CDR3 bases: TGTGCCAGCAGGTCGACAGGGATCTATGGCTACACCTTC. It encodes CASRSTGIYGYTF.